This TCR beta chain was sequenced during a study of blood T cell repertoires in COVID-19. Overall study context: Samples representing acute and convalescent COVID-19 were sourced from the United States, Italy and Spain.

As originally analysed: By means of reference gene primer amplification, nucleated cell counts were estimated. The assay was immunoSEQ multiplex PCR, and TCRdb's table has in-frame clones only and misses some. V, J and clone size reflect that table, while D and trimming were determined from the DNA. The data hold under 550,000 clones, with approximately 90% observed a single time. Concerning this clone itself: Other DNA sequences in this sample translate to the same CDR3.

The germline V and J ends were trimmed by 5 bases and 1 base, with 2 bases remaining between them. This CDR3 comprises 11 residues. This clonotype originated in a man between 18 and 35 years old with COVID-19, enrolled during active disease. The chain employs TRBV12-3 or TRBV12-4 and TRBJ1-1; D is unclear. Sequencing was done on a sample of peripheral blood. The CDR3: CASSQNTEAFF. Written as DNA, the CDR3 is TGTGCCAGCAGTCAGAACACTGAAGCTTTCTTT.